This T cell receptor beta chain was captured by sequencing in a study of blood T cell repertoires in COVID-19. In the study overall: Samples taken during acute and convalescent COVID-19 were collected in the United States, Italy and Spain.

In the study's own analysis: Nucleated cell number was recorded as an estimate derived from reference gene primer amplification. Produced via immunoSEQ multiplex PCR; TCRdb's table is partial and in-frame only. V and J calls and clone size come straight from that table; D and trimming were deduced from the DNA. The data show some 120,000 clones, roughly 80% seen once. This clone was found once. The clonotype originates from a human donor in a cohort sampled during active COVID-19. The sequencing sample was made of peripheral blood.

The CDR3 loop reads CASSQAPGQGARETQYF. CDR3 DNA: TGCGCCAGCAGCCAAGCCCCCGGACAGGGGGCGAGGGAGACCCAGTACTTC. The chain employs TRBV4-1 and TRBJ2-5, with TRBD1 matching over 11 bases. The CDR3 has 17 amino acids. The germline V gene encodes CDR1 MGHRA and CDR2 YSYEKL. Trimming cost V 1 base and J 5 bases; bases outside gene matches: 9.